The clone carrying this T cell receptor beta chain has just a few counts. Its matching antigen is unknown. The junction differs from germline at one of its ends, possibly a read error. Using two-round multiplex PCR, the authors amplified TCR beta CDR3 from genomic DNA. The use of primers specific to each TRBV and TRBJ gene characterized first-round PCR. TCRdb called the multiplex PCR reads again in MiXCR, with one record for every CDR3 protein. The data hold 30,000 to 40,000 distinct CDR3 sequences, with around 35% observed a single time. This record belongs to a study of prognosis after radiotherapy for stage I lung cancer. Looking at the study overall: Medical inoperability was considered to apply to all enrolled non-small cell lung cancer patients. Study conclusions and caveats: Post-therapy Shannon entropy was lower in patients developing distant metastases following stereotactic body radiation therapy. Whether the expanded TCR clones were tumor-specific was not determined.

The receptor was isolated from a donor over 45 with non-small cell lung cancer. Source: PBMCs, taken before or after stereotactic body radiation therapy (not recorded which).

CDR3 region: CSAYSGSNQDTQYF. The CDR3 region has the DNA TGCAGCGCCTATAGCGGGAGTAACCAAGATACCCAGTACTTC. The chain recombines TRBV20-1 with TRBJ2-5; TRBD2 matches 9 bases. The CDR3 contains 14 residues. Germline CDR1 and CDR2: DFQATT and SNEGSKA (reference sequence).